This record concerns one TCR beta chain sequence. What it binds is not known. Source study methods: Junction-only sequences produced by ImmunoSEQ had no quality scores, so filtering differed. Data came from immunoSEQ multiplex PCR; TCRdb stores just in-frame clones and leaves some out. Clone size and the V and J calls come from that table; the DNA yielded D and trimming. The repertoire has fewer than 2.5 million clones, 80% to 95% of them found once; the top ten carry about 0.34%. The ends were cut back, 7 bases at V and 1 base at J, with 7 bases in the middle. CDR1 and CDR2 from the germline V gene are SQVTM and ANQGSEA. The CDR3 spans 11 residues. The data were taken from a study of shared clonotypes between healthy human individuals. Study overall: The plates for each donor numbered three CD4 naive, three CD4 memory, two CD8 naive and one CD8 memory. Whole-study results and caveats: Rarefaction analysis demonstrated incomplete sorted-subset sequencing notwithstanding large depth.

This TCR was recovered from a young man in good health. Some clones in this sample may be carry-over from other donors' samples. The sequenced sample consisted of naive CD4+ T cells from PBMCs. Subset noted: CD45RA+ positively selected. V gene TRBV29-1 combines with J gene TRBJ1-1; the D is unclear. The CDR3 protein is CSGVRNTEAFF. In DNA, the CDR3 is TGCAGCGGGGTTAGGAACACTGAAGCTTTCTTT.